This passage covers 31 T cell receptor beta chains from one sample sequenced in a study of blood T cell repertoires in COVID-19. Libraries were prepared by immunoSEQ multiplex PCR; TCRdb keeps only in-frame clonotypes and omits some of them. The table shows 60,000 to 85,000 clones, with approximately 79% occurring only once. Sample: peripheral blood. These receptors all stem from a human donor with acute or convalescent COVID-19. The donor label of this sample is uncertain.

The chain joins TRBV5-1 to TRBJ2-5; D is possibly TRBD2 (6 bases). This CDR3 spans 14 amino acids. The V gene's germline CDR1 is SGHRS and CDR2 YFSETQ. V was pared by 0 bases and J by 3 bases, with 9 bases between. In nucleotides, the CDR3 is TGCGCCAGCAGCTTGGGACTAGGGAAAGAGACCCAGTACTTC. Translated, it gives CASSLGLGKETQYF.

This clone was seen a few times. J is TRBJ2-7 and V is TRBV4-3; weak D call: TRBD2 (5 bases). Germline CDR1 LGHNA, CDR2 YSLEER. The CDR3 is 12 amino acids. V was pared by 3 bases and J by 4 bases, with 7 bases between. CDR3 sequence: CASSQGVYEQYF. The CDR3 nucleotides read TGCGCCAGCAGCCAGGGAGTTTACGAGCAGTACTTC.

The chain couples TRBV6-1 to TRBJ2-1; 8 nucleotides match TRBD1. From germline, CDR1 is MNHNS and CDR2 SASEGT. Trimming took 3 bases from V and 5 from J; bases not matched to a gene: 6. The CDR3 sequence is 15 residues long. The CDR3 DNA is TGTGCCAGCAGTGATGACAGGGGAAGACACAATGAGCAGTTCTTC. This translates into CASSDDRGRHNEQFF.

Notes on this clone: At one boundary the junction diverges from the germline segment, which might be a read error. The chain links TRBV20-1 to TRBJ2-1; weak D call: TRBD2 (5 bases). Germline CDR1 DFQATT, CDR2 SNEGSKA (reference sequence). CDR3 length: 16 residues. As DNA, the CDR3 is TGCAGTGCTAGTCAAACCGGCCAAGTGGGCCGGTCTCCGCGGGTCTTC. Amino acids: CSASQTGQVGRSPRVF.

The chain has TRBV7-2 and TRBJ2-5, with TRBD2 matching 7 bases. The V gene end was trimmed by 2 bases and the J gene end by 1 base; junction bases not matched to a gene: 4. The germline V gene encodes CDR1 SGHTA and CDR2 FQGNSA. The CDR3 runs to 15 residues. The CDR3 loop is CASSLHGTTQETQYF. In DNA, the CDR3 is TGTGCCAGCAGCTTACACGGGACTACCCAAGAGACCCAGTACTTC.

This chain links TRBV28 with TRBJ2-7; 7 positions agree with TRBD1. The V gene's germline CDR1 is MDHEN and CDR2 SYDVKM. Germline trimming cut 7 bases from V and 0 bases from J; bases unmatched to any gene: 9. This CDR3 comprises 15 residues. CDR3 sequence reads: CASTAATGNSYEQYV. The CDR3 DNA is TGTGCCAGCACCGCAGCGACAGGGAACTCCTACGAGCAGTACGTC.

A few counts support this clone. CDR3 in amino acids: CASSEKWLYGYTF. The CDR3 nucleotides are TGTGCCAGCTCCGAAAAGTGGCTCTATGGCTACACCTTC. This chain connects TRBV18 to TRBJ1-2; D ambiguous. Germline-derived CDR1 and CDR2 are KGHSH and LQKENI. This CDR3 has 13 residues. Trimming removed 6 bases from V and 4 bases from J, with 12 bases in between.

This chain links TRBV6-2 or TRBV6-3 with TRBJ2-7; weak D call: TRBD1 (6 bases). The CDR3 sequence is 13 residues long. Trimming removed 6 bases from V and 2 bases from J, with 11 bases in between. Germline assignment: CDR1 MNHEY and CDR2 SVGEGT. The CDR3 bases are TGTGCCAGCAGCACGGACAGCCCCTACGAGCAGTACGTC. Translating gives CASSTDSPYEQYV.

V usage is TRBV19 and J usage is TRBJ1-1, with 8 bases matching TRBD1. Losses at the gene ends were 6 bases for V and 5 bases for J; bases not matched to a gene: 5. The CDR3 has 13 residues. Germline values: CDR1 LNHDA, CDR2 SQIVND (reference sequence). CDR3: CASSQGAGTEAFF. CDR3 coding DNA: TGTGCCAGTAGCCAGGGGGCCGGGACTGAAGCTTTCTTT.

The rearrangement uses TRBV21-1 and TRBJ2-7; TRBD2 is the table's D call, not checked against the DNA. TRBV21-1 is classified as a pseudogene. The CDR3 totals 20 residues. CDR3 in DNA: TGTGCCAGCAGCAAAGACCTCGGAGGCCCTCCCCCGAAGTGGGGCTACGAGCAGTACTTC. Translated: CASSKDLGGPPPKWGYEQYF.

The chain is built from TRBV3-1 (or the pseudogene TRBV3-2) and TRBJ1-1; 7 nucleotides match TRBD1. Trimming took 3 bases from V and 10 from J; bases not matched to a gene: 2. Germline V CDR1 and CDR2: LGHDT, YNNKEL (reference sequence). The CDR3 consists of 11 residues. For the CDR3, the DNA is TGTGCCAGCAGCCAGGCAGGGGGAGCTTTCTTT. This sequence encodes CASSQAGGAFF.

V and J are TRBV24-1 and TRBJ2-1, with 9 bases lining up with TRBD2. V was clipped by 3 bases and J by 10 bases; unmatched bases: 6. Germline V gene lookup returns CDR1 KGHDR and CDR2 SFDVKD. The CDR3 length is 14 residues. CDR3 nucleotide sequence: TGTGCCACCAGTGATGGTGCGGGAGGGCACGAGCAGTTCTTC. It encodes CATSDGAGGHEQFF.

This chain links TRBV7-8 with TRBJ1-4; the D gene is possibly TRBD1 (6 bases). V gave up 1 base and J gave up 4 bases, with 10 bases separating them. This CDR3 has 15 residues. Per the germline V gene, CDR1 is SGHVS and CDR2 is FQNEAQ. Here the CDR3 DNA reads TGTGCCAGCAGCTTAGGGACAGCTTTTAATGAAAAACTGTTTTTT. Its protein is CASSLGTAFNEKLFF.

The table lists this clone with a few counts. This chain uses TRBV7-8 with TRBJ2-7; 12 bases align to TRBD1. CDR3 length: 15 amino acids. J lost 2 bases, V lost 5 bases, and 4 bases had no gene match. Germline loops: CDR1 SGHVS, CDR2 FQNEAQ. This CDR3 reads CASSPGQGAAYEQYV. DNA of the CDR3: TGTGCCAGCAGCCCGGGACAGGGGGCTGCCTACGAGCAGTACGTC.

This clone showed up just a few times. V is TRBV21-1 and J is TRBJ2-1; whether TRBD2, the table's D call, matches the DNA was not checked. TRBV21-1 is a pseudogene segment. This CDR3 has 18 residues. DNA for the CDR3: TGTGCCAGCAGCAAATCGAGACTAGCGGGTAGGTACTACAATGAGCAGTTCTTC. It translates to CASSKSRLAGRYYNEQFF.

The chain links TRBV2 to TRBJ1-2; D call uncertain. Trimming stripped 5 bases from V and 4 bases from J, with 14 bases between. Germline V gene lookup returns CDR1 SNHLY and CDR2 FYNNEI. This CDR3 has 14 residues. CDR3 in amino acids: CASSRGDGSYGYTF. CDR3 bases: TGTGCCAGCAGTAGAGGTGATGGCTCCTATGGCTACACCTTC.

The J gene is TRBJ1-2, the V gene TRBV7-9, with 8 bases matching TRBD1. CDR1 and CDR2 (germline): SEHNR, FQNEAQ (reference sequence). The junction had 6 bases not matched to a gene; V was cut back by 4 bases and J by 8 bases. The CDR3 is 13 amino acids. The CDR3 sequence is CASSSQGAWGYTF. CDR3 DNA: TGTGCCAGCAGCTCTCAGGGGGCTTGGGGCTACACCTTC.

The V gene is TRBV19, the J gene TRBJ1-2; the D is unclear. The CDR3 spans 13 residues. The germline V gene has CDR1 LNHDA and CDR2 SQIVND (reference sequence). Trimming stripped 7 bases from V and 3 bases from J, with 12 bases between. The CDR3, as DNA: TGTGCCAGTAAATCCGGGATGTACTATGGCTACACCTTC. Translation: CASKSGMYYGYTF.

The chain joins TRBV3-1 (or the pseudogene TRBV3-2) to TRBJ1-1; 7 nucleotides line up with TRBD1. Trimming cost V 0 bases and J 8 bases; bases outside gene matches: 6. The CDR3 has 14 amino acids. Germline loops: CDR1 LGHDT, CDR2 YNNKEL (reference sequence). The CDR3 coding sequence is TGTGCCAGCAGCCAAGATGAGGGGGCCAGGGAAGCTTTCTTT. It codes for CASSQDEGAREAFF.

By share, this clone ranks as medium-sized. The chain uses TRBV30 and TRBJ1-3, with D possibly TRBD1 on 5 matching bases. Trimming removed 2 bases from V and 2 bases from J, with 13 bases in between. Germline V gene lookup returns CDR1 GTSNPN and CDR2 SVGIG (reference sequence). This CDR3 comprises 15 residues. The CDR3: CAWSSQGVTGNTIYF. As DNA, the CDR3 is TGTGCCTGGAGTTCGCAGGGTGTGACTGGAAACACCATATATTTT.

This sequence joins TRBV29-1 and TRBJ2-3; 8 nucleotides line up with TRBD1. The CDR3 has 12 amino acids. Per germline, CDR1 SQVTM and CDR2 ANQGSEA. J was trimmed by 5 bases and V by 6 bases; bases with no gene match: 4. CDR3 sequence (DNA): TGCAGCGTGGGGGACAGGAGAGATACGCAGTATTTT. As protein: CSVGDRRDTQYF.

The CDR3 spells CASSFGVGNTIYF. DNA of the CDR3: TGCGCCAGCAGCTTCGGGGTTGGAAACACCATATATTTT. The chain recombines TRBV5-1 with TRBJ1-3; D gene uncertain. V gave up 2 bases and J gave up 3 bases, with 6 bases separating them. This CDR3 contains 13 residues. CDR1 SGHRS and CDR2 YFSETQ come from the germline V gene.

This clone was counted a few times. The chain employs TRBV6-2 or TRBV6-3 and TRBJ2-7; 10 bases map to TRBD2. With 0 bases clipped from V and 6 bases from J, the junction kept 8 bases outside the gene matches. Germline-derived CDR1 and CDR2 are MNHEY and SVGEGT. The CDR3 loop spans 16 amino acids. CDR3 residues: CASSYSASGRPAEQYF. The CDR3 DNA reads as TGTGCCAGCAGTTACTCGGCTAGCGGGAGACCCGCCGAGCAGTACTTC.

This chain joins TRBV15 and TRBJ2-2, with D possibly matching TRBD2 (6 bases). The CDR3 has 15 amino acids. From germline, CDR1 is LNHNV and CDR2 YYDKDF (reference sequence). The ends were cut back, 1 base at V and 7 bases at J, with 13 bases in the middle. The CDR3 bases are TGTGCCACCAGCAGAGGGGGGGTCCCCAGCGGGGAGCTGTTTTTT. The encoded protein is CATSRGGVPSGELFF.

A single count supports this clone. The rearrangement uses TRBV19 and TRBJ1-6; 7 nucleotides line up with TRBD1. Germline V lookup: CDR1 LNHDA, CDR2 SQIVND (reference sequence). J was trimmed by 8 bases and V by 4 bases; bases with no gene match: 8. The CDR3 spans 15 residues. The DNA of the CDR3 is TGTGCCAGTAGTACGATTGGGACAGCTGATTCACCCCTCCACTTT. This gives the protein CASSTIGTADSPLHF.

This clone occurred a few times. V and J are TRBV6-5 and TRBJ1-1, with a tentative D call TRBD1 (5 bases). This CDR3 has 11 residues. V was trimmed by 7 bases and J by 4 bases, leaving 7 bases between them. Germline lookup yields CDR1 MNHEY and CDR2 SVGAGI. The CDR3 spells CASNRITEAFF. The CDR3 DNA follows: TGTGCCAGCAACAGGATCACTGAAGCTTTCTTT.

The chain recombines TRBV28 with TRBJ1-1; a weak D match, TRBD1 (6 bases). The CDR3 is 12 residues long. Germline V gene lookup returns CDR1 MDHEN and CDR2 SYDVKM. The germline V and J ends were trimmed by 4 bases and 3 bases, with 6 bases remaining between them. The DNA for the CDR3 is TGTGCCAGCAGTTGGGGGCACACTGAAGCTTTCTTT. Its translation is CASSWGHTEAFF.

This clone is a singleton in its sample. The chain joins TRBV7-2 to TRBJ1-1; 7 positions agree with TRBD1. The CDR3 contains 14 residues. CDR1 and CDR2 from the germline V gene are SGHTA and FQGNSA. The trim removed 3 bases at V and 1 base at J, leaving 2 bases unmatched. In DNA, the CDR3 is TGTGCCAGCAGCTTCCAGGGGGGGAACACTGAAGCTTTCTTT. Translation gives CASSFQGGNTEAFF.

The V and J genes are TRBV28 and TRBJ2-3; 14 bases map to TRBD2. The CDR3 is 14 residues long. V shed 7 bases and J 9 bases; nucleotides not matched to a gene: 6. Germline lookup yields CDR1 MDHEN and CDR2 SYDVKM. CDR3 region: CASTTSGGAGTQYF. CDR3 coding DNA: TGTGCCAGCACGACTAGCGGGGGGGCAGGAACGCAGTATTTT.

The chain couples TRBV18 to TRBJ2-1; 7 bases match TRBD2. Trimming took 3 bases from V and 9 from J; bases not matched to a gene: 8. This CDR3 has 14 amino acids. The germline gives CDR1 KGHSH, CDR2 LQKENI. CDR3 nucleotides: TGTGCCAGCTCACCCGGGGGGAGTCCGATTGAGCAGTTCTTC. Amino acid sequence: CASSPGGSPIEQFF.

The chain joins TRBV4-1 to TRBJ2-6; possible D gene TRBD1, 5 bases. The CDR3 is 17 residues long. The V and J ends lost 0 bases and 4 bases respectively, with 13 bases between them. Germline CDR1 MGHRA, CDR2 YSYEKL. This CDR3 is CASSQDLRDPGANVLTF. The CDR3 region has the DNA TGCGCCAGCAGCCAAGACCTCAGGGATCCCGGGGCCAACGTCCTGACTTTC.